This TCR beta chain stems from a study of T cells in Graves' hyperthyroidism and ophthalmopathy. The germline CDR1 and CDR2 sequences are MNHNS and SASEGT. The CDR3 is 14 amino acids. Trimming took 3 bases from V and 1 from J, leaving 9 bases between them. Amplified TCR beta CDR3 regions derived from RNA transcripts. HTBI primers were employed in a first-round RT-PCR of the TCR CDR3. TCRdb redid the calling of the multiplex PCR reads with MiXCR, one entry per CDR3 protein. The table includes roughly 640,000 distinct CDR3 sequences, roughly a sixth detected once. General study points: A model using 13 V-J features told ophthalmopathy apart from stable hyperthyroidism.

The sample holds many counts of this clonotype. The target antigen is unknown. The sequence was obtained from a woman between 40 and 50 years old with Graves' ophthalmopathy. The J gene is TRBJ2-5, the V gene TRBV6-1, with a tentative D call TRBD1 (5 bases). The sequencing sample was made of blood. This CDR3 is CASSENRGQETQYF. The CDR3 DNA follows: TGTGCCAGCAGTGAGAATAGGGGCCAAGAGACCCAGTACTTC.